Each of the 21 T cell receptor beta chains below was sequenced from the same sample in a study of shared clonotypes between healthy human individuals. This table comes from immunoSEQ multiplex PCR, and its TCRdb copy is limited to in-frame clones, with some not included. The data contain a few million clones, over 85% of them seen just once; the ten biggest clones take up around 1.7%. Terminally differentiated effector memory CD45RA+ cells were excluded by CCR7 positive selection of CD45RO-negative cells. Sequenced material: naive CD8+ T cells from PBMCs. The origin of the receptors is a man between 18 and 35 years old in good health. Some clones in this sample may be carry-over from other donors' samples.

The gene calls are TRBV28 and TRBJ2-2; 7 nucleotides line up with TRBD1. CDR3 size: 16 residues. CDR1 and CDR2 from the germline V gene are MDHEN and SYDVKM. Losses at the gene ends were 5 bases for V and 4 bases for J; bases not matched to a gene: 10. This CDR3 is CASSLLLGGITGELFF. CDR3 coding DNA: TGTGCCAGCAGTCTTCTACTAGGGGGCATCACCGGGGAGCTGTTTTTT. The full variable domain, completed using reference TRBV28 and TRBJ2-2, is DVKVTQSSRYLVKRTGEKVFLECVQDMDHENMFWYRQDPGLGLRLIYFSYDVKMKEKGDIPEGYSVSREKKERFSLILESASTNQTSMYLCASSLLLGGITGELFFGEGSRLTVL.

The chain is built from TRBV10-3 and TRBJ2-1, with TRBD2 matching over 8 bases. From germline, CDR1 is ENHRY and CDR2 SYGVKD. This CDR3 has 16 amino acids. V shed 3 bases and J 5 bases; nucleotides not matched to a gene: 9. The CDR3 protein is CAISDAGTRGDNEQFF. The DNA of the CDR3 is TGTGCCATCAGTGATGCCGGGACTAGGGGGGACAATGAGCAGTTCTTC.

V is TRBV19 and J is TRBJ2-5; the D gene is possibly TRBD2 (6 bases). CDR1 and CDR2 (germline): LNHDA, SQIVND (reference sequence). This CDR3 region has 17 residues. Trimming shortened V by 4 bases and J by 4 bases, and 22 bases separated the two germline ends. The CDR3 protein is CASSTQAGQVGGETQYF. CDR3 DNA: TGTGCCAGTAGTACTCAGGCAGGGCAGGTCGGGGGAGAGACCCAGTACTTC.

The J gene is TRBJ2-2, the V gene TRBV18; weak D call: TRBD1 (5 bases). V lost 2 bases, J lost 1 base, and 8 bases lay in between. Germline V gene lookup returns CDR1 KGHSH and CDR2 LQKENI. This CDR3 comprises 15 residues. The CDR3 reads CASSPGAENTGELFF. In nucleotides, the CDR3 is TGTGCCAGCTCACCAGGGGCGGAGAACACCGGGGAGCTGTTTTTT. Full variable domain (outside the CDR3, taken from reference TRBV18 and TRBJ2-2): NAGVMQNPRHLVRRRGQEARLRCSPMKGHSHVYWYRQLPEEGLKFMVYLQKENIIDESGMPKERFSAEFPKEGPSILRIQQVVRGDSAAYFCASSPGAENTGELFFGEGSRLTVL.

The chain links TRBV29-1 to TRBJ2-1; 7 bases agree with TRBD1. V lost 8 bases and J lost 0; bases outside the gene matches: 10. This CDR3 contains 15 residues. The V gene's germline CDR1 is SQVTM and CDR2 ANQGSEA. This CDR3 is CSSRDSLSSYNEQFF. The CDR3, as DNA: TGCAGCAGCCGGGACAGCTTAAGCTCCTACAATGAGCAGTTCTTC.

The V and J genes are TRBV27 and TRBJ2-6; 7 bases agree with TRBD1. This CDR3 has 15 residues. Germline loops: CDR1 MNHEY, CDR2 SMNVEV (reference sequence). J gave up 2 bases and V 6 bases, and 4 bases lay outside the gene matches. The CDR3 nucleotides are TGTGCCAGCAGAACCGGGACAGCTGGGGCCAACGTCCTGACTTTC. Protein sequence: CASRTGTAGANVLTF. Based on the CDR3 plus reference TRBV27 and TRBJ2-6, the full variable domain is EAQVTQNPRYLITVTGKKLTVTCSQNMNHEYMSWYRQDPGLGLRQIYYSMNVEVTDKGDVPEGYKVSRKEKRNFPLILESPSPNQTSLYFCASRTGTAGANVLTFGAGSRLTVL.

The chain links TRBV10-1 to TRBJ2-5, with D possibly being TRBD2 (6 bases). Trimming cost V 11 bases and J 5 bases, with 12 bases left between them. The CDR3 loop spans 11 amino acids. The germline V gene encodes CDR1 WNHNN and CDR2 SYGVQD (reference sequence). CDR3 loop: CASPRGETQYF. The CDR3 DNA sequence: TGCGCCTCACCTCGGGGGGAGACCCAGTACTTC.

In DNA form, the CDR3 reads TGTGCCAGCAGCTTCTCCTTCAGGGGGCTGGGGAATGAGCAGTTCTTC. Translated: CASSFSFRGLGNEQFF. The J gene is TRBJ2-1, the V gene TRBV11-2; the match to TRBD1 covers 8 bases. Germline loops: CDR1 SGHAT, CDR2 FQNNGV. The trim removed 3 bases at V and 7 bases at J, leaving 11 bases unmatched. CDR3 length: 16 amino acids. The full variable domain, completed using reference TRBV11-2 and TRBJ2-1, is EAGVAQSPRYKIIEKRQSVAFWCNPISGHATLYWYQQILGQGPKLLIQFQNNGVVDDSQLPKDRFSAERLKGVDSTLKIQPAKLEDSAVYLCASSFSFRGLGNEQFFGPGTRLTVL.

The chain employs TRBV11-2 and TRBJ2-1; 8 bases are a match to TRBD2. The CDR3 consists of 16 residues. V shed 5 bases and J 2 bases; nucleotides not matched to a gene: 8. The germline CDR1 and CDR2 sequences are SGHAT and FQNNGV. CDR3 DNA sequence: TGTGCCAGCAGCGTCCCTACTAGCGGACCCTACAATGAGCAGTTCTTC. Its protein is CASSVPTSGPYNEQFF.

For the CDR3, the DNA is TGCAGCGTTTTGGAGAGATTCACTGAAGCTTTCTTT. Translating gives CSVLERFTEAFF. The chain combines TRBV29-1 with TRBJ1-1, with D hard to call. The CDR3 length is 12 residues. Germline CDR1 is SQVTM and CDR2 is ANQGSEA. The ends were cut back, 5 bases at V and 4 bases at J, with 11 bases in the middle.

The chain combines TRBV6-5 with TRBJ2-6; D unclear. This CDR3 has 15 residues. Germline assignment: CDR1 MNHEY and CDR2 SVGAGI. V gave up 7 bases and J gave up 0 bases, with 10 bases separating them. The CDR3 here is CASMLGYSGANVLTF. In nucleotides, the CDR3 is TGTGCCAGCATGCTGGGTTACTCTGGGGCCAACGTCCTGACTTTC.

V usage is TRBV28 and J usage is TRBJ1-5; maybe TRBD1 (5 bases). This CDR3 is built from 14 residues. Trimming removed 3 bases at V and 7 bases at J, with 13 bases between. Germline loops: CDR1 MDHEN, CDR2 SYDVKM. In nucleotides, the CDR3 is TGTGCCAGCAGTTTCATCGGGGCTTTACAGCCCCAGCATTTT. Protein: CASSFIGALQPQHF. The variable domain in full, with the rest retrieved from reference TRBV28 and TRBJ1-5, is DVKVTQSSRYLVKRTGEKVFLECVQDMDHENMFWYRQDPGLGLRLIYFSYDVKMKEKGDIPEGYSVSREKKERFSLILESASTNQTSMYLCASSFIGALQPQHFGDGTRLSIL.

The rearrangement uses TRBV10-3 and TRBJ2-2; D not certain. This CDR3 comprises 16 residues. Germline V CDR1 and CDR2: ENHRY, SYGVKD. V lost 3 bases and J lost 4, with 15 bases in between. This CDR3 reads CAISDLAERGTGELFF. CDR3 nucleotide sequence: TGTGCCATCAGTGACTTGGCGGAGCGCGGCACCGGGGAGCTGTTTTTT.

Details on this clone: This may be a read error, as it is one base from a much larger clone. The chain employs TRBV7-9 and TRBJ2-5; D not resolved. The CDR3 has 11 residues. CDR1 SEHNR and CDR2 FQNEAQ come from the germline V gene (reference sequence). The V end lost 6 bases, the J end lost 4 bases, and 6 bases lay between the germline ends. As DNA, the CDR3 is TGTGCCAGCAGATTGGGAGAGACCCAGTACTTC. It is translated as CASRLGETQYF. The full variable domain, completed using reference TRBV7-9 and TRBJ2-5, is DTGVSQNPRHKITKRGQNVTFRCDPISEHNRLYWYRQTLGQGPEFLTYFQNEAQLEKSRLLSDRFSAERPKGSFSTLEIQRTEQGDSAMYLCASRLGETQYFGPGTRLLVL.

Concerning this clone itself: Within the sample, other DNA sequences also encode this same CDR3. The rearrangement uses TRBV30 and TRBJ1-1; D is ambiguous. Germline loops: CDR1 GTSNPN, CDR2 SVGIG (reference sequence). V was clipped by 0 bases and J by 2 bases, with 7 bases between them. CDR3 size: 13 residues. CDR3 DNA: TGTGCCTGGAGTGTACTAGGTAACACTGAAGCTTTCTTT. It is translated as CAWSVLGNTEAFF.

The chain combines TRBV28 with TRBJ1-5; the match to TRBD1 covers 7 bases. Per germline, CDR1 MDHEN and CDR2 SYDVKM. The trim removed 2 bases at V and 5 bases at J, leaving 9 bases unmatched. The CDR3 has 16 residues. As DNA, the CDR3 is TGTGCCAGCAGTTTAAAAGGGGGCGCCCTTTATCAGCCCCAGCATTTT. As protein: CASSLKGGALYQPQHF.

CDR3 coding DNA: TGTGCCAGCAACCCCGACAGGGGAGGTTTGAATGGCTACACCTTC. Translation gives CASNPDRGGLNGYTF. The V and J genes are TRBV6-6 and TRBJ1-2, with 8 positions matching TRBD1. The junction had 13 bases not matched to a gene; V was cut back by 7 bases and J by 6 bases. The length of the CDR3 is 15 residues. Germline assignment: CDR1 MNHNY and CDR2 SVGAGI (reference sequence).

CDR3: CSVEEGRVRGTDTQYF. DNA of the CDR3: TGCAGCGTTGAAGAGGGGAGGGTTCGGGGCACAGATACGCAGTATTTT. This chain links TRBV29-1 with TRBJ2-3; 7 bases map to TRBD2. The germline gives CDR1 SQVTM, CDR2 ANQGSEA. Trimming took 0 bases from V and 1 from J; bases not matched to a gene: 7. CDR3 length: 16 amino acids.

The chain carries TRBV27 and TRBJ1-4, with D perhaps matching TRBD1 (5 bases). Germline assignment: CDR1 MNHEY and CDR2 SMNVEV (reference sequence). Trimming shortened V by 0 bases and J by 6 bases, and 14 bases separated the two germline ends. There are 16 residues in the CDR3. The CDR3 loop reads CASSLSSGGIYEKLFF. CDR3 nucleotide sequence: TGTGCCAGCAGTTTATCGAGCGGGGGTATTTATGAAAAACTGTTTTTT.

V is TRBV27 and J is TRBJ2-2, with D possibly TRBD2 on 6 matching bases. The CDR3 extends over 18 amino acids. CDR1 and CDR2 from the germline V gene are MNHEY and SMNVEV (reference sequence). Trimming took 6 bases from V and 0 from J, leaving 20 bases between them. The CDR3 bases are TGTGCCAGCAGACCTGACATTCGCGGGGCCTCGAACACCGGGGAGCTGTTTTTT. Translated, it gives CASRPDIRGASNTGELFF.

This clone appeared a single time. V gene TRBV25-1 combines with J gene TRBJ2-7, with D perhaps TRBD2 (6 bases). The CDR3 is 14 residues long. CDR1 and CDR2 (germline): MGHDK, SYGVNS. Trimming took 4 bases from V and 5 from J, leaving 15 bases between them. CDR3 in amino acids: CASSALWRDDEQYF. The CDR3 DNA sequence: TGTGCCAGCAGTGCGCTGTGGCGGGACGACGAGCAGTACTTC.